This is a list of T cell receptor beta chains from one sample in a study of CXCR3-negative and CXCR3-positive naive CD8 T cells. TCRdb reprocessed the 5' RACE reads, with one entry per CDR3 protein and no DNA. The sample's table shows roughly 140,000 distinct CDR3 sequences. Sequencing used naive CXCR3+ CD8+ T cells from blood. These receptor sequences come from a human donor in good health. Some clones in this sample may be carry-over from other donors' samples. Each CDR3 is given with its conserved first and last residue.

cdr3_aa	v_call	cdr3_length	j_call
CASSSGHLFSGANVLTF	TRBV7-3	17	TRBJ2-6
CSVELSGTGVDEQYF	TRBV29-1	15	TRBJ2-7
CASSYTQEGSGTEAFF	TRBV6-6	16	TRBJ1-1
CASSYPLNTGELFF	TRBV6-6	14	TRBJ2-2
CASSPDLGEQFF	TRBV18	12	TRBJ2-1
CASRGQGQETQYF	TRBV7-2	13	TRBJ2-5
CASSVRLAFPSEQYF	TRBV5-5	15	TRBJ2-7
CASSLPPDFGRPETQYF	TRBV13	17	TRBJ2-5
CSVEGFRNTEAFF	TRBV29-1	13	TRBJ1-1
CSARDRGAVNTIYF	TRBV20-1	14	TRBJ1-3
CASSLLRDRVTEAFF	TRBV7-9	15	TRBJ1-1
CASSLATSGSGYEQYF	TRBV5-1	16	TRBJ2-7